The 30 T cell receptor beta chains below all came from one sample that was sequenced in a study of blood T cell repertoires in COVID-19. The method was immunoSEQ multiplex PCR; TCRdb's version includes in-frame clones alone and lacks a portion of them. Among about 84,000 clones, roughly 95% were seen once, and the ten largest hold 3.5% to 5%. The sequenced material came from peripheral blood. These receptors came from a human donor with active COVID-19. The donor label of this sample is uncertain.

This clone was observed a single time. V is TRBV7-9 and J is TRBJ2-7, with TRBD1 matching 9 bases. The CDR3 runs 15 residues. The V segment lost 5 bases and the J segment 6 bases; nucleotides outside the gene matches: 11. Germline CDR1 is SEHNR and CDR2 is FQNEAQ (reference sequence). The CDR3 DNA sequence: TGTGCCAGCAGCCCAGAGACAGGGGGTAAGGGCGAGCAGTACTTC. The encoded protein is CASSPETGGKGEQYF.

V usage is TRBV18 and J usage is TRBJ1-5, with 9 bases identical to TRBD1. Trimming cost V 6 bases and J 3 bases; bases outside gene matches: 12. Germline-derived CDR1 and CDR2 are KGHSH and LQKENI. This CDR3 contains 17 residues. CDR3 bases: TGTGCCAGCTCCCTAGAGACAGGGGGTATCCTCAATCAGCCCCAGCATTTT. It codes for CASSLETGGILNQPQHF.

The genes are TRBV6-1 and TRBJ1-2; a weak D match, TRBD1 (5 bases). This CDR3 is 17 amino acids long. Trimming shortened V by 4 bases and J by 9 bases, and 27 bases separated the two germline ends. The germline CDR1 and CDR2 sequences are MNHNS and SASEGT. The CDR3 protein is CASSASFPTGPFESYTF. DNA of the CDR3: TGTGCCAGCAGTGCGAGTTTCCCTACAGGCCCCTTCGAGAGCTACACCTTC.

The V and J genes are TRBV29-1 and TRBJ1-2; the match to TRBD1 covers 9 bases. The CDR3 sequence is 16 residues long. J gave up 0 bases and V 3 bases, and 8 bases lay outside the gene matches. The germline gives CDR1 SQVTM, CDR2 ANQGSEA. CDR3 coding DNA: TGCAGCGTTGAGGGACAGGGTTCCAGAGCTAACTATGGCTACACCTTC. It codes for CSVEGQGSRANYGYTF.

The chain employs TRBV7-2 and TRBJ2-7, with 9 bases lining up with TRBD1. Germline CDR1 and CDR2: SGHTA and FQGNSA. With V trimmed by 6 bases and J by 0 bases, 9 bases remained unmatched. The CDR3 is made up of 16 amino acids. Here the CDR3 reads CASSFTGGGSSYEQYF. The CDR3 nucleotides read TGTGCCAGCAGTTTTACAGGGGGCGGGAGCTCCTACGAGCAGTACTTC. Looking up the rest from reference TRBV7-2 and TRBJ2-7 gives the full variable domain: GAGVSQSPSNKVTEKGKDVELRCDPISGHTALYWYRQSLGQGLEFLIYFQGNSAPDKSGLPSDRFSAERTGGSVSTLTIQRTQQEDSAVYLCASSFTGGGSSYEQYFGPGTRLTVT.

The chain is built from TRBV12-3 or TRBV12-4 and TRBJ2-3; D is ambiguous. There are 12 residues in the CDR3. Between the trimmed V and J ends, which lost 4 bases and 4 bases, there was a span of 6 bases. The CDR3 coding sequence is TGTGCCAGCAGTTCATTCCCAGATACGCAGTATTTT. This encodes CASSSFPDTQYF.

This chain connects TRBV11-2 to TRBJ2-7; TRBD2 is a possible D gene (6 bases). CDR1 and CDR2 (germline): SGHAT, FQNNGV. This CDR3 has 14 amino acids. Trimming removed 2 bases at V and 0 bases at J, with 8 bases between. The DNA for the CDR3 is TGTGCCAGCAGCTTACTCGGGGGCTCCTACGAGCAGTACTTC. Its translation: CASSLLGGSYEQYF.

V gene TRBV7-2 combines with J gene TRBJ2-1, with D possibly being TRBD2 (5 bases). This CDR3 has 12 residues. Trimming took 7 bases from V and 9 from J, leaving 13 bases between them. Germline lookup yields CDR1 SGHTA and CDR2 FQGNSA. This chain's CDR3 is CASNSGSGEQFF. CDR3 sequence (DNA): TGTGCCAGCAACTCAGGCAGCGGTGAGCAGTTCTTC.

This clone has a single count. The rearrangement uses TRBV28 and TRBJ1-5; weak D call: TRBD1 (5 bases). V was cut by 3 bases and J by 6 bases, with 15 bases left in between. Germline CDR1 is MDHEN and CDR2 is SYDVKM. The CDR3 runs to 15 residues. The CDR3 coding sequence is TGTGCCAGCAGTTTTATTCAGGGTGATGCTCAGCCCCAGCATTTT. Amino acid sequence: CASSFIQGDAQPQHF.

The chain recombines TRBV29-1 with TRBJ2-3; the match to TRBD1 covers 7 bases. Unmatched junction bases numbered 8, after V lost 7 bases and J lost 4 bases. CDR1 SQVTM and CDR2 ANQGSEA come from the germline V gene. The CDR3 is 13 residues long. This chain's CDR3 is CSGQGNGADTQYF. The DNA of the CDR3 is TGCAGCGGACAGGGTAACGGTGCAGATACGCAGTATTTT.

This chain joins TRBV28 and TRBJ2-5; D is perhaps TRBD1 (6 bases). Between the trimmed V and J ends, which lost 2 bases and 0 bases, there was a span of 10 bases. The CDR3 is 15 residues long. The germline V gene has CDR1 MDHEN and CDR2 SYDVKM. CDR3 protein: CASSLRGSNQETQYF. As DNA, the CDR3 is TGTGCCAGCAGTTTAAGGGGGAGTAACCAAGAGACCCAGTACTTC.

The chain couples TRBV7-2 to TRBJ2-1, with 12 bases that match TRBD2. The germline CDR1 and CDR2 sequences are SGHTA and FQGNSA. The CDR3 runs to 17 residues. Trimming at V came to 5 bases and at J to 3 bases, leaving 8 bases not matched to a gene. CDR3 sequence reads: CASSPRRLAGVYNEQFF. CDR3 nucleotides: TGTGCCAGCAGCCCACGACGACTAGCGGGAGTCTACAATGAGCAGTTCTTC.

The chain couples TRBV6-5 to TRBJ1-6; a possible D gene is TRBD1 (6 bases). The CDR3 totals 15 residues. V lost 8 bases and J lost 7, with 18 bases in between. Germline CDR1 is MNHEY and CDR2 is SVGAGI. Written as DNA, the CDR3 is TGTGCCAGCGGTACCAGAGGGCAGGGGAATTCACCCCTCCACTTT. Amino acid sequence: CASGTRGQGNSPLHF.

The table lists this clone with a count of one. The chain is built from TRBV27 and TRBJ2-7, with TRBD1 identical over 7 bases. The CDR3 contains 14 residues. Germline V gene lookup returns CDR1 MNHEY and CDR2 SMNVEV (reference sequence). J lost 5 bases, V lost 5 bases, and 9 bases had no gene match. CDR3 in amino acids: CASSPEGAENEQYF. CDR3 bases: TGTGCCAGCAGTCCCGAGGGGGCGGAGAACGAGCAGTACTTC.

The chain joins TRBV12-3 or TRBV12-4 to TRBJ1-2, with D hard to call. Trimming left V 4 bases short and J 4 bases short, with 4 bases between. This CDR3 contains 11 residues. CDR3 loop: CASSYSYGYTF. In DNA, the CDR3 is TGTGCCAGCAGTTACAGCTATGGCTACACCTTC.

The chain is built from TRBV7-6 and TRBJ1-2, with 8 bases matching TRBD1. V lost 5 bases to trimming and J lost 6 bases; unmatched junction nucleotides: 14. The CDR3 spans 16 residues. Germline V gene data show CDR1 as SGHVS and CDR2 as FNYEAQ. The CDR3 is CASSQLPRTGKDGYTF. The CDR3 DNA follows: TGTGCCAGCAGCCAACTACCGAGGACAGGGAAGGATGGCTACACCTTC.

The rearrangement joins TRBV5-8 to TRBJ1-1, with D tentatively TRBD1 (6 bases). CDR3 length: 14 amino acids. V lost 5 bases to trimming and J lost 4 bases, with 15 bases between them. Germline V gene sequence: CDR1 SGHTS, CDR2 YDEGEE. Here the CDR3 reads CASSYQGLITEAFF. The CDR3 DNA sequence: TGTGCCAGCAGTTACCAGGGGTTAATCACTGAAGCTTTCTTT.

The chain links TRBV2 to TRBJ2-5, with 9 bases identical to TRBD1. V lost 6 bases and J lost 4; bases outside the gene matches: 6. The CDR3 is made up of 14 amino acids. CDR1 and CDR2 (germline): SNHLY, FYNNEI. In DNA form, the CDR3 reads TGTGCCAGCAGAGGGACAGGGAGTGGAGAGACCCAGTACTTC. This encodes CASRGTGSGETQYF.

The rearrangement uses TRBV3-1 (or the pseudogene TRBV3-2) and TRBJ2-7, with D uncertain. This CDR3 is 13 amino acids long. The germline gives CDR1 LGHDT, CDR2 YNNKEL (reference sequence). V lost 3 bases and J lost 0, with 6 bases in between. CDR3 sequence: CASSQLSSYEQYF. In DNA form, the CDR3 reads TGTGCCAGCAGCCAGCTCAGCTCCTACGAGCAGTACTTC.

The genes are TRBV10-3 and TRBJ2-2; TRBD2 agrees at 12 bases. CDR1 is ENHRY, CDR2 SYGVKD, per germline. This CDR3 comprises 15 residues. With 8 bases clipped from V and 5 bases from J, the junction kept 6 bases outside the gene matches. CDR3 nucleotide sequence: TGTGCCATCCCATCTAGCGGGGGGGCTACCGGGGAGCTGTTTTTT. Protein: CAIPSSGGATGELFF.

This chain connects TRBV4-3 to TRBJ2-2; tentative D call: TRBD2 (5 bases). Germline lookup yields CDR1 LGHNA and CDR2 YSLEER. Trimming shortened V by 1 base and J by 6 bases, and 12 bases separated the two germline ends. The CDR3 totals 15 residues. CDR3 sequence: CASSQAELDAGELFF. In DNA, the CDR3 is TGCGCCAGCAGCCAAGCGGAACTAGACGCCGGGGAGCTGTTTTTT.

The rearrangement joins TRBV6-5 to TRBJ2-6; the D gene is possibly TRBD2 (5 bases). This CDR3 has 15 amino acids. V lost 2 bases, J lost 0 bases, and 5 bases lay in between. CDR1 MNHEY and CDR2 SVGAGI come from the germline V gene. CDR3 protein: CASSYRDSGANVLTF. DNA of the CDR3: TGTGCCAGCAGTTACCGGGACTCTGGGGCCAACGTCCTGACTTTC.

V and J are TRBV3-1 (or the pseudogene TRBV3-2) and TRBJ2-1, with 8 bases identical to TRBD2. CDR3 length: 15 amino acids. V was clipped by 7 bases and J by 0 bases; unmatched bases: 5. The germline gives CDR1 LGHDT, CDR2 YNNKEL (reference sequence). The CDR3 region has the DNA TGTGCCAGCACAGGGACTAGGAGCTCCTACAATGAGCAGTTCTTC. Translating it yields CASTGTRSSYNEQFF.

The chain links TRBV5-1 to TRBJ1-2, with D perhaps matching TRBD1 (5 bases). This CDR3 is built from 15 residues. Deletions cut 0 bases from V and 8 bases from J, with 17 bases between. Germline values: CDR1 SGHRS, CDR2 YFSETQ. The DNA of the CDR3 is TGCGCCAGCAGCTTGGAGGCCTATCGGGGGAAAGGCTACACCTTC. This gives the protein CASSLEAYRGKGYTF.

This clone was seen once. V gene TRBV28 combines with J gene TRBJ2-3; 12 bases align to TRBD2. CDR3 length: 17 residues. Germline CDR1 MDHEN, CDR2 SYDVKM. V gave up 4 bases and J gave up 1 base; unmatched junction bases: 6. CDR3 sequence reads: CASSSFLAGGGTDTQYF. Written as DNA, the CDR3 is TGTGCCAGCAGTTCCTTTCTAGCGGGAGGGGGCACAGATACGCAGTATTTT.

The rearrangement uses TRBV2 and TRBJ2-7, with D tentatively TRBD2 (6 bases). The V gene lost 5 bases and the J gene lost 2 bases, with 16 bases spanning the gap. Germline V gene lookup returns CDR1 SNHLY and CDR2 FYNNEI. The CDR3 has 15 amino acids. CDR3 loop: CASSQTGTGTYEQYF. DNA of the CDR3: TGTGCCAGCAGTCAGACCGGGACTGGAACCTACGAGCAGTACTTC.

The DNA for the CDR3 is TGTGCCAGTAGTTCCCAGGGGTTTCAGCCCCAGCATTTT. Protein: CASSSQGFQPQHF. The chain uses TRBV19 and TRBJ1-5; possibly TRBD1 for D (6 bases). The CDR3 is made up of 13 amino acids. Trimming took off 5 bases at V and 6 bases at J, with 11 bases between the two ends. Germline-derived CDR1 and CDR2 are LNHDA and SQIVND (reference sequence).

This clone was recorded only once. The chain has TRBV29-1 and TRBJ2-1, with a tentative D call TRBD2 (5 bases). There are 13 residues in the CDR3. Trimming cost V 8 bases and J 2 bases, with 13 bases left between them. From germline, CDR1 is SQVTM and CDR2 ANQGSEA. The CDR3 nucleotides read TGCAGCTCTCACGGAGCGGCCTACAATGAGCAGTTCTTC. It encodes CSSHGAAYNEQFF.

This clone was observed a single time. The chain has TRBV27 and TRBJ1-3, with D maybe TRBD1 (6 bases). The CDR3 is made up of 13 amino acids. Germline CDR1 reads MNHEY; CDR2 reads SMNVEV (reference sequence). Deletions cut 5 bases from V and 4 bases from J, with 9 bases between. The CDR3 is CASSTQGGNTIYF. As DNA, the CDR3 is TGTGCCAGCAGTACCCAGGGGGGAAACACCATATATTTT.

The table lists this clone with a count of one. J is TRBJ2-5 and V is TRBV11-2; 10 bases line up with TRBD2. The germline V gene has CDR1 SGHAT and CDR2 FQNNGV. V was clipped by 1 base and J by 1 base; unmatched bases: 6. The CDR3 is made up of 17 amino acids. This chain's CDR3 is CASSLVSGGASQETQYF. DNA of the CDR3: TGTGCCAGCAGCTTAGTGAGCGGGGGGGCTTCCCAAGAGACCCAGTACTTC. Using reference TRBV11-2 and TRBJ2-5 for the parts outside the CDR3, the full variable domain is EAGVAQSPRYKIIEKRQSVAFWCNPISGHATLYWYQQILGQGPKLLIQFQNNGVVDDSQLPKDRFSAERLKGVDSTLKIQPAKLEDSAVYLCASSLVSGGASQETQYFGPGTRLLVL.